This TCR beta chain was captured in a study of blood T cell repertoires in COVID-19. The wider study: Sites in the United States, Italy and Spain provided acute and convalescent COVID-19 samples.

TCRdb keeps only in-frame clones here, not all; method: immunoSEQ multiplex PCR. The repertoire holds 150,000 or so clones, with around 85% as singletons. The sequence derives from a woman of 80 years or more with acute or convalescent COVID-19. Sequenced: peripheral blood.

CDR3 protein: CASSLTRGAFGETQYF. The CDR3 DNA follows: TGTGCCAGCAGCCTCACCCGTGGGGCATTTGGGGAGACCCAGTACTTC. The gene calls are TRBV7-3 and TRBJ2-5; tentatively, D is TRBD1 (5 bases). Germline loops: CDR1 SGHTA, CDR2 FQGTGA. V shed 5 bases and J shed 5 bases, with 21 bases lying between them. There are 16 residues in the CDR3.